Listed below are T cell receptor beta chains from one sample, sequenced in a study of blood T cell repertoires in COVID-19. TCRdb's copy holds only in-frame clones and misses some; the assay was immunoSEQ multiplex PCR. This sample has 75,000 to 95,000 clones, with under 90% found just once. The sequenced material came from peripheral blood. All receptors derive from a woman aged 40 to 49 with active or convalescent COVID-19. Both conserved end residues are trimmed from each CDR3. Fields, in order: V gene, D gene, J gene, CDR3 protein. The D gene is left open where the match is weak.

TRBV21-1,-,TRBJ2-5,ASSQNLQETQY
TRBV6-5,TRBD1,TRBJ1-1,ASRDRGVSEAF
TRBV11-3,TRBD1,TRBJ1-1,ASSRATGQNTEAF
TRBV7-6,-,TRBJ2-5,ASSPGGRTGPGKIVTQY
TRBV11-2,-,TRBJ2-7,ASSYQAYEQY
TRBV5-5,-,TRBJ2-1,ASSDGGVSSYEQF
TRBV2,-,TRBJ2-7,ASARDTDYEQY
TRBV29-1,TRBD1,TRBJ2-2,SAKGQYTGELF
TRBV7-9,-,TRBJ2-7,ASSLGGTYEQY
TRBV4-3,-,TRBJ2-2,ASSPRRRAGELF
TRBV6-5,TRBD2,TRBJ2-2,ASPGAGGHTGELF
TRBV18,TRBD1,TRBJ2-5,ASSNFRDRGETQY
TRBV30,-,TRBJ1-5,AWSRGRGQPQH
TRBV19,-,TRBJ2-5,ASSIRETQY
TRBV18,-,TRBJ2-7,ASSPGLGEQY
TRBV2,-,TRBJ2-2,ASRRRDTGELF
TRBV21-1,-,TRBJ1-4,ASSNHGQLNEKLF
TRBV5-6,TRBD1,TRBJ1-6,ASSLFGTGQNSPLH
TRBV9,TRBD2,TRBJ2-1,ASSVASGGYNEQF
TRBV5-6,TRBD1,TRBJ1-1,ASSFRGTGNTEAF
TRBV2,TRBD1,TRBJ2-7,ASSDLGQGSYEQY
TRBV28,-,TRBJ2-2,ASSLNARVNTGELF
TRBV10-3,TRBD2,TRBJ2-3,AISAPGGDTQY
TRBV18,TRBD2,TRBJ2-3,ASSPSGAGGGDTQY
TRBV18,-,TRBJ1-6,ASSRQPILNYNSPLH
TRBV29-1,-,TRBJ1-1,SVGDSEAF
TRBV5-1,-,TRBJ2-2,ASNPGQNTGELF
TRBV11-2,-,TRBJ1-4,ASSLPGGTNEKLF
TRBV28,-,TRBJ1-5,ASSFGLGARNQPQH
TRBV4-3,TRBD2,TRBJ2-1,ASSHVAGGPYNEQF
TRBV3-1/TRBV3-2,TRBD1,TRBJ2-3,ASSLGQGSQY
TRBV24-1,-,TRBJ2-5,ATSDSHRSETQY
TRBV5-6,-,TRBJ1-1,ASIPTGATEAF
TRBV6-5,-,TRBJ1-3,ATRGGGGGNTIY
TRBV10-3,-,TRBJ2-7,ASAMVGRDGAEQY
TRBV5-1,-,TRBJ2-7,ASSLQVSSYEQY
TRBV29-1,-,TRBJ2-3,SVRPLALNTDTQY
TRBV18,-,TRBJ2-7,ASSPSHESSYEQY
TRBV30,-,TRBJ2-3,AWSALDREEDGASTDTQY
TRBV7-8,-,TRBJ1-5,ASSLALDRSNQPQH
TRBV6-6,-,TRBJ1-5,ASSLTDLNQPQH
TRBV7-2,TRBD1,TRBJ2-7,ASTDETGNRDEQY
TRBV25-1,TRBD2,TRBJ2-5,ASSGSGSRTTQY
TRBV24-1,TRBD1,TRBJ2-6,ATSDAEGGGFGANVLT
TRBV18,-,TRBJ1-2,ASSPPSSTVGYT
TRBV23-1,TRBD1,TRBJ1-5,ASSRTDRVRSQPQH
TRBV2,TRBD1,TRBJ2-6,ASSVGQGASGANVLT
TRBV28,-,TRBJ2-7,ASNPDSDNYEQY
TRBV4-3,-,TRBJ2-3,ASSQDPLVCTDTQY
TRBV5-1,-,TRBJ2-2,ASSLAATENTGELF
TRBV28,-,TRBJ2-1,ASSTPGRYEQF
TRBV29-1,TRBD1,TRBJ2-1,SASQSGTGGVGRGNEQF